The sequence of this TCR beta chain was determined in a study of control samples from healthy donors and cancer patients (dated by TCRdb to the early 2020s). Measured from the cysteine to the phenylalanine, the CDR3 is 13 residues long. The retained sequence is limited to the CDR3, 39 bases, with the frame set at the first base. Trimming removed 5 bases from V and 4 bases from J; the gene matches leave 2 bases unexplained. Reading the germline V gene gives CDR1 MGHDK and CDR2 SYGVNS. The receptor library was made with the immunoSEQ multiplex PCR assay. Here the immuneACCESS table is served through TCRdb, limited to in-frame sequences with V and J called. Missing clones are a known gap in these copies; in checked studies unresolved V genes cover under half, and the rest lacks a known reason. The sample has about 120,000 clones on record, 80% to 90% of them singletons. Clones ranked in the top ten supply roughly 43% of the sample.

This clone was counted between two and nine times. The antigen this receptor binds is unknown. There are no base qualities to consult, and no much larger clone falls within one base. This sequence was found in a man between 50 and 59 years old in good health. This sequence uses TRBV25-1 and TRBJ2-1, with 7 middle bases fitting TRBD2. Sequenced input: blood. The sequenced DNA is TGTGCCAGCAGTTCCGGGGGGTACAATGAGCAGTTCTTC. It codes for CASSSGGYNEQFF.